One and the same sample provided the 15 T cell receptor beta chains below, sequenced in a study of CD8 T cells in ankylosing spondylitis. From the 5' RACE reads, TCRdb called clonotypes with MiXCR, one entry per CDR3 protein. The repertoire consists of approximately 260,000 distinct CDR3 sequences, with approximately 20% occurring once and the leading ten covering roughly a third. Source material: blood, either unsorted or a sorted T cell fraction (not recorded which). The receptor source for this set is a male donor with ankylosing spondylitis or in good health (not recorded which).

The V call is TRBV6-6, the J call TRBJ1-5, with D possibly being TRBD1 (6 bases). CDR3 length: 13 amino acids. Germline values: CDR1 MNHNY, CDR2 SVGAGI (reference sequence). Written as DNA, the CDR3 is TGTCCCCGAGGGGGGGACTTTAATCAGCCCCAGCATTTT. Its translation: CPRGGDFNQPQHF.

There are many counts of this clonotype. The chain combines TRBV3-1 with TRBJ2-1, with D possibly being TRBD1 (5 bases). The CDR3 runs to 12 residues. Trimming removed 10 bases from V and 8 bases from J, with 15 bases in between. Germline CDR1 is LGHDT and CDR2 is YNNKEL (reference sequence). The CDR3 DNA reads as TGTGCCATCCTACCGTGGGGCTATGAGCAGTTCTTC. Translating gives CAILPWGYEQFF.

This clonotype was seen many times. The chain uses TRBV27 and TRBJ2-7, with no clear D. Germline values: CDR1 MNHEY, CDR2 SMNVEV (reference sequence). The CDR3 is 13 residues long. V lost 2 bases and J 3 bases, leaving 8 bases between the germline ends. This CDR3 reads CASSLGLGYEQYF. In DNA, the CDR3 is TGTGCCAGCAGTTTAGGGCTCGGCTACGAGCAGTACTTC.

This sequence joins TRBV7-9 and TRBJ2-1, with D maybe TRBD2 (5 bases). CDR1 and CDR2 (germline): SEHNR, FQNEAQ (reference sequence). The V gene lost 1 base and the J gene lost 4 bases, with 11 bases spanning the gap. CDR3 length: 15 amino acids. CDR3 sequence reads: CASSLVVTTYNEQFF. Here the CDR3 DNA reads TGTGCCAGCAGCTTAGTAGTGACTACTTACAATGAGCAGTTCTTC.

In its sample, this clonotype was seen many times. This chain links TRBV28 with TRBJ2-1; D is unresolved. Germline V gives CDR1 MDHEN, CDR2 SYDVKM. V lost 1 base, J lost 0 bases, and 7 bases lay in between. This CDR3 region has 15 residues. The CDR3 nucleotides read TGTGCCAGCAGTTTATTTTCCAGCTCCTACAATGAGCAGTTCTTC. It is translated as CASSLFSSSYNEQFF.

Concerning this clonotype: A junction boundary mismatches the germline segment, possibly from a read error. The chain carries TRBV7-7 and TRBJ2-5; D ambiguous. The V gene's germline CDR1 is SSHAT and CDR2 FNYEAQ (reference sequence). The CDR3 spans 13 residues. CDR3 sequence reads: CASSPVAEETQYF. As DNA, the CDR3 is TGTGCTAGCAGCCCGGTGGCCGAAGAGACCCAGTACTTC.

This chain uses TRBV29-1 with TRBJ2-5; 7 bases match TRBD1. The junction had 8 bases not matched to a gene; V was cut back by 3 bases and J by 7 bases. Germline CDR1 is SQVTM and CDR2 is ANQGSEA. The CDR3 is 13 amino acids. The CDR3 DNA sequence: TGCAGCGTTGACCCAGGGACAGCCGTGACCCAGTACTTC. It is translated as CSVDPGTAVTQYF.

The sample holds many counts of this clonotype. The chain is built from TRBV5-8 and TRBJ1-2; no firm D call. Between the trimmed V and J ends, which lost 2 bases and 0 bases, there was a span of 11 bases. The CDR3 is 15 residues long. The V gene's germline CDR1 is SGHTS and CDR2 YDEGEE. Here the CDR3 DNA reads TGTGCCAGCAGCTTTGGGGTGGATACTAACTATGGCTACACCTTC. Protein: CASSFGVDTNYGYTF.

This clonotype was seen repeatedly, ten times or more. V and J are TRBV29-1 and TRBJ2-2, with TRBD2 as a possible D gene (5 bases). This CDR3 is 14 amino acids long. Germline CDR1 is SQVTM and CDR2 is ANQGSEA. With 1 base removed from V and 5 bases from J, the gap between germline ends came to 11 bases. The CDR3 DNA reads TGCAGCGTTGAAGGCGGTCGGGAAACCGGGGAGCTGTTTTTT. Residues: CSVEGGRETGELFF.

The rearrangement uses TRBV29-1 and TRBJ2-2; 9 bases line up with TRBD1. V was pared by 7 bases and J by 8 bases, with 14 bases of the junction left unmatched. This CDR3 is built from 15 residues. Per germline, CDR1 SQVTM and CDR2 ANQGSEA. For the CDR3, the DNA is TGCAGCGCACGCCCGGGACAGGGCTCTATAGGGGAGCTGTTTTTT. This translates into CSARPGQGSIGELFF.

The chain links TRBV29-1 to TRBJ2-2; possible D gene TRBD1, 5 bases. Germline V gives CDR1 SQVTM, CDR2 ANQGSEA. Trimming took off 5 bases at V and 5 bases at J, with 15 bases between the two ends. The CDR3 sequence is 14 residues long. The CDR3 here is CSVRKGLETGELFF. Here the CDR3 DNA reads TGCAGCGTTCGAAAGGGGCTAGAAACCGGGGAGCTGTTTTTT.

The V gene is TRBV7-9, the J gene TRBJ2-1; TRBD2 might be the D (6 bases). The CDR3 extends over 13 amino acids. Germline V lookup: CDR1 SEHNR, CDR2 FQNEAQ (reference sequence). Trimming stripped 1 base from V and 14 bases from J, with 15 bases between. CDR3 sequence (DNA): TGTGCCAGCAGCTTAGGAGAGGCTAGCGAAGAGTTCTTC. Residues: CASSLGEASEEFF.

This chain joins TRBV2 and TRBJ2-5; 7 nucleotides align to TRBD2. Germline CDR1 is SNHLY and CDR2 is FYNNEI. The CDR3 covers 16 residues. V lost 4 bases to trimming and J lost 6 bases; unmatched junction nucleotides: 14. The CDR3 protein is CASSGSAGAAVKTQYF. Written as DNA, the CDR3 is TGTGCCAGCAGTGGATCTGCGGGAGCGGCGGTAAAGACCCAGTACTTC.

The rearrangement uses TRBV27 and TRBJ1-1; the D gene is possibly TRBD1 (5 bases). The germline V gene has CDR1 MNHEY and CDR2 SMNVEV (reference sequence). There are 13 residues in the CDR3. The V and J ends lost 5 bases and 11 bases respectively, with 18 bases between them. The CDR3: CASSTTGGRSAFF. The CDR3 DNA sequence: TGTGCCAGCAGTACTACAGGAGGGAGATCCGCTTTCTTT.

The rearrangement links TRBV5-1 to TRBJ2-7; the D is unclear. The CDR3 spans 15 residues. Germline V lookup: CDR1 SGHRS, CDR2 YFSETQ. The V gene lost 5 bases and the J gene lost 0 bases, with 15 bases spanning the gap. This chain's CDR3 is CASRVDGLSSYEQYF. CDR3 DNA sequence: TGCGCCAGCAGGGTCGATGGGCTAAGCTCCTACGAGCAGTACTTC.